The rows below give T cell receptor beta chains drawn from one sample of a study of T cell changes during pregnancy in multiple sclerosis. Clones were read by immunoSEQ multiplex PCR, and TCRdb kept only the in-frame ones, dropping some. Among over 40,000 clones listed, approximately 90% were seen once. The source material was CD4+ T cells from peripheral blood mononuclear cells, sampled in the second trimester of pregnancy. The source of these receptors is a female donor with multiple sclerosis, enrolled in a pregnancy study. Each CDR3 is given with its conserved first and last residue. A D gene is named only where the DNA matches it firmly. A clone size is listed for some rows: how often the clone was seen (once, few, many), or a class if it is expanded.

V gene	clone size	D gene	J gene	CDR3 length	CDR3 protein	CDR3 DNA
TRBV6-5	NA	TRBD1	TRBJ1-5	15	CASSLGGGSNQPQHF	TGTGCCAGCAGTCTAGGGGGCGGGAGCAATCAGCCCCAGCATTTT
TRBV15	NA	NA	TRBJ1-3	17	CATSRGTRGGHGNTIYF	TGTGCCACCAGCAGAGGCACGCGGGGCGGCCACGGAAACACCATATATTTT
TRBV28	NA	TRBD2	TRBJ2-5	13	CASITGTSGTQYF	TGTGCCAGCATCACGGGGACTAGCGGGACCCAGTACTTC
TRBV11-2	NA	NA	TRBJ2-1	15	CASSLAGEREGEQFF	TGTGCCAGCAGCTTAGCCGGGGAGAGAGAGGGTGAGCAGTTCTTC
TRBV19	NA	NA	TRBJ2-7	13	CATAELGGGEQYF	TGTGCCACGGCCGAGTTGGGTGGAGGAGAGCAGTACTTC
TRBV9	NA	TRBD1	TRBJ2-4	14	CASSPGQGLGIQYF	TGTGCCAGCAGCCCAGGACAGGGGCTTGGCATTCAGTACTTC
TRBV28	few	NA	TRBJ1-4	13	CASRTVPNEKLFF	TGTGCCAGCAGGACAGTCCCTAATGAAAAACTGTTTTTT
TRBV5-1	NA	TRBD2	TRBJ2-5	15	CASSFTGGFQETQYF	TGCGCCAGCAGCTTTACGGGAGGGTTCCAAGAGACCCAGTACTTC
TRBV10-3	NA	TRBD2	TRBJ2-7	14	CAIREGLAGGEQYF	TGTGCCATCAGGGAGGGACTAGCGGGAGGCGAGCAGTACTTC
TRBV5-1	NA	TRBD2	TRBJ2-1	15	CASSSSGRAYNEQFF	TGCGCCAGCAGCTCTAGCGGGAGGGCCTACAATGAGCAGTTCTTC
TRBV7-9	NA	NA	TRBJ2-7	13	CASSPETAYEQYF	TGTGCCAGCAGCCCCGAGACAGCCTACGAGCAGTACTTC
TRBV9	few	TRBD2	TRBJ2-3	17	CASSPMASGIRTDTQYF	TGTGCCAGCAGCCCAATGGCTAGCGGGATTAGGACAGATACGCAGTATTTT
TRBV28	NA	NA	TRBJ2-7	14	CASSAGPPTYEQYF	TGTGCCAGCAGTGCGGGACCTCCTACTTACGAGCAGTACTTC
TRBV9	once	TRBD2	TRBJ2-7	18	CASSQAGTSGLSSYEQYF	TGTGCCAGCAGCCAAGCCGGGACTAGCGGACTGAGCTCCTACGAGCAGTACTTC
TRBV6-5	NA	NA	TRBJ2-4	14	CASSPSLAKNIQYF	TGTGCCAGCAGCCCCTCTTTGGCCAAAAACATTCAGTACTTC
TRBV9	NA	TRBD1	TRBJ2-1	18	CASSASDRRLGSYNEQFF	TGTGCCAGCAGCGCCTCGGACAGGAGATTAGGGTCCTACAATGAGCAGTTCTTC
TRBV5-1	once	TRBD2	TRBJ2-2	15	CASSLDEGGTGELFF	TGCGCCAGCAGCTTGGACGAGGGAGGGACCGGGGAGCTGTTTTTT
TRBV4-2	NA	TRBD1	TRBJ2-7	19	CASSQDLGGLRGRINEQYF	TGTGCCAGCAGCCAAGATTTAGGGGGCCTGAGGGGGCGCATCAACGAGCAGTACTTC
TRBV15	once	TRBD1	TRBJ1-4	18	CATSRGINRGTTNEKLFF	TGTGCCACCAGCAGAGGAATCAACAGGGGAACAACTAATGAAAAACTGTTTTTT
TRBV7-3	NA	TRBD2	TRBJ2-7	16	CASSLNSRLAGGEQYF	TGTGCCAGCAGCTTAAATTCGAGACTAGCGGGAGGAGAGCAGTACTTC
TRBV6-1	NA	TRBD1	TRBJ1-5	16	CASSGVDRGSNQPQHF	TGTGCCAGCAGTGGAGTTGACAGGGGAAGCAATCAGCCCCAGCATTTT
TRBV5-1	once	TRBD2	TRBJ2-5	16	CASSYGEGWGGETQYF	TGCGCCAGCAGCTACGGCGAGGGTTGGGGAGGGGAGACCCAGTACTTC
TRBV11-2	once	NA	TRBJ2-5	17	CASRKRTVKVLGETQYF	TGTGCCAGCAGGAAGCGGACAGTGAAGGTTTTAGGAGAGACCCAGTACTTC
TRBV18	NA	NA	TRBJ1-5	16	CASSPSVRNSNQPQHF	TGTGCCAGCTCACCAAGCGTCCGGAATAGCAATCAGCCCCAGCATTTT
TRBV19	NA	NA	TRBJ1-1	16	CASSIGLPGRNAEAFF	TGTGCCAGTAGTATAGGGTTACCGGGGAGGAACGCTGAAGCTTTCTTT
TRBV11-2	NA	TRBD2	TRBJ2-3	13	CASSAGGADTQYF	TGTGCCAGCAGCGCGGGGGGGGCAGATACGCAGTATTTT
TRBV19	once	NA	TRBJ2-7	15	CASSMWRNSHYEQYF	TGTGCCAGTAGTATGTGGAGGAACAGCCACTACGAGCAGTACTTC
TRBV5-4	NA	TRBD2	TRBJ2-1	16	CASTLAGGGFRNEQFF	TGTGCCAGCACCTTAGCGGGAGGGGGGTTTCGGAATGAGCAGTTCTTC
TRBV9	NA	TRBD1	TRBJ2-2	15	CASSVADRGTGELFF	TGTGCCAGCAGCGTAGCGGACAGGGGTACCGGGGAGCTGTTTTTT
TRBV10-3	NA	NA	TRBJ2-7	12	CATTGSSYEQYF	TGTGCCACTACAGGGAGCTCCTACGAGCAGTACTTC
TRBV10-3	few	TRBD1	TRBJ1-1	14	CAIGSGGENTEAFF	TGTGCCATCGGCTCAGGGGGCGAGAACACTGAAGCTTTCTTT
TRBV7-9	NA	NA	TRBJ1-3	18	CASSFSGGGISTGNTIYF	TGTGCCAGCAGCTTTTCCGGTGGGGGGATCTCGACCGGAAACACCATATATTTT
TRBV15	NA	NA	TRBJ1-1	14	CATSRAGGSTEAFF	TGTGCCACCAGCAGAGCGGGGGGTAGCACTGAAGCTTTCTTT
TRBV2	once	NA	TRBJ2-2	14	CASSEARVPGELFF	TGTGCCAGCAGTGAAGCCAGGGTCCCCGGGGAGCTGTTTTTT
TRBV28	once	TRBD1	TRBJ2-6	20	CASSLTGTGPTSGKANVLTF	TGTGCCAGCAGTTTGACCGGGACAGGGCCCACCTCTGGTAAGGCCAACGTCCTGACTTTC
TRBV5-1	NA	TRBD1	TRBJ1-2	17	CASSPRWTGPDNYGYTF	TGCGCCAGCAGCCCCAGGTGGACAGGGCCCGATAACTATGGCTACACCTTC
TRBV7-9	NA	TRBD1	TRBJ1-1	13	CASSLDRVTEAFF	TGTGCCAGCAGCTTGGACAGGGTCACTGAAGCTTTCTTT
TRBV2	NA	TRBD1	TRBJ1-5	15	CASRGLTGGDQPQHF	TGTGCCAGCAGAGGACTGACAGGGGGGGATCAGCCCCAGCATTTT
TRBV19	NA	NA	TRBJ1-2	13	CASSIGTNYGYTF	TGTGCCAGTAGTATAGGAACAAACTATGGCTACACCTTC
TRBV5-1	NA	TRBD1	TRBJ2-2	15	CASKRDRANTGELFF	TGCGCCAGCAAGAGGGACAGGGCGAACACCGGGGAGCTGTTTTTT
TRBV11-2	NA	TRBD2	TRBJ2-1	16	CASSVEAAGAFNEQFF	TGTGCCAGCAGCGTGGAGGCAGCGGGAGCATTTAATGAGCAGTTCTTC
TRBV18	NA	TRBD1	TRBJ1-5	14	CASSPDRADQPQHF	TGTGCCAGCTCACCAGACAGGGCCGATCAGCCCCAGCATTTT
TRBV6-1	NA	TRBD2	TRBJ2-7	14	CASSEGGRPYEQYF	TGTGCCAGCAGTGAAGGCGGGAGGCCCTACGAGCAGTACTTC
TRBV7-9	NA	TRBD1	TRBJ2-7	12	CASSSDRGEQYF	TGTGCCAGCAGCTCCGACAGGGGCGAGCAGTACTTC
TRBV18	NA	NA	TRBJ2-5	16	CASSPFVGPVKETQYF	TGTGCCAGCTCACCATTCGTGGGGCCAGTTAAAGAGACCCAGTACTTC
TRBV19	NA	TRBD1	TRBJ2-1	15	CASSITGQGYNEQFF	TGTGCCAGTAGTATCACGGGACAGGGCTACAATGAGCAGTTCTTC
TRBV28	NA	TRBD1	TRBJ2-7	14	CASSFAGGVYEQYF	TGTGCCAGCAGTTTTGCAGGGGGCGTTTACGAGCAGTACTTC
TRBV29-1	once	NA	TRBJ2-1	12	CSVDRGPNEQFF	TGCAGCGTTGATCGGGGTCCCAATGAGCAGTTCTTC
TRBV19	NA	TRBD2	TRBJ2-1	15	CASSRLAGSYNEQFF	TGTGCCAGTAGTCGACTAGCGGGGTCCTACAATGAGCAGTTCTTC
TRBV6-5	NA	NA	TRBJ2-1	15	CASSYLGALDNEQFF	TGTGCCAGCAGTTACCTGGGGGCACTTGACAATGAGCAGTTCTTC
TRBV29-1	NA	NA	TRBJ1-2	15	CSVDQPRGITGGYTF	TGCAGCGTTGACCAGCCCAGGGGTATTACGGGCGGCTACACCTTC
TRBV5-6	NA	TRBD1	TRBJ1-1	16	CASSPGTGKGDTEAFF	TGTGCCAGCAGCCCCGGGACAGGGAAAGGAGACACTGAAGCTTTCTTT
TRBV5-1	once	NA	TRBJ2-7	15	CASSPSGARSYEQYF	TGCGCCAGCAGCCCCTCAGGGGCACGCTCCTACGAGCAGTACTTC
TRBV28	NA	NA	TRBJ2-1	15	CASSRTRGPFNEQFF	TGTGCCAGCAGTAGAACCCGAGGTCCTTTCAATGAGCAGTTCTTC
TRBV5-1	NA	NA	TRBJ2-7	15	CASSLMPRTEYEQYF	TGCGCCAGCAGCTTGATGCCCCGGACAGAATACGAGCAGTACTTC